Listed here are 3 T cell receptor beta chains from one sample, sequenced in a study of shared T cell receptors in the human thymus. Produced via immunoSEQ multiplex PCR; TCRdb's table is partial and in-frame only. The table shows hundreds of thousands of clones, with roughly 90% occurring only once. These data were also filed under a second study, of human thymus T cells.

The sequencing input was thymocytes. The receptor set was obtained from a boy under three years old with a congenital heart defect.

V is TRBV7-9 and J is TRBJ2-7; 7 nucleotides align to TRBD1. From germline, CDR1 is SEHNR and CDR2 FQNEAQ (reference sequence). The CDR3 covers 15 residues. V shed 4 bases and J 2 bases; nucleotides not matched to a gene: 8. The chain's CDR3 is CASSSYPDRAYEQYF. CDR3 DNA sequence: TGTGCCAGCAGCTCCTACCCTGACAGGGCCTACGAGCAGTACTTC.

This sequence joins TRBV2 and TRBJ1-2, with 8 bases lining up with TRBD1. Per germline, CDR1 SNHLY and CDR2 FYNNEI. This CDR3 contains 15 residues. V shed 8 bases and J 2 bases; nucleotides not matched to a gene: 10. Here the CDR3 reads CASLSGTGPNYGYTF. CDR3 DNA: TGTGCCAGCCTATCAGGGACAGGACCCAACTATGGCTACACCTTC.

This chain joins TRBV11-2 and TRBJ1-2; no reliable D call. The CDR3 covers 15 residues. In germline, CDR1 is SGHAT, CDR2 FQNNGV. V was clipped by 5 bases and J by 0 bases, with 13 bases between them. CDR3 DNA: TGTGCCAGCAGCCGACTGCCAGTTTCTAACTATGGCTACACCTTC. The encoded protein is CASSRLPVSNYGYTF.